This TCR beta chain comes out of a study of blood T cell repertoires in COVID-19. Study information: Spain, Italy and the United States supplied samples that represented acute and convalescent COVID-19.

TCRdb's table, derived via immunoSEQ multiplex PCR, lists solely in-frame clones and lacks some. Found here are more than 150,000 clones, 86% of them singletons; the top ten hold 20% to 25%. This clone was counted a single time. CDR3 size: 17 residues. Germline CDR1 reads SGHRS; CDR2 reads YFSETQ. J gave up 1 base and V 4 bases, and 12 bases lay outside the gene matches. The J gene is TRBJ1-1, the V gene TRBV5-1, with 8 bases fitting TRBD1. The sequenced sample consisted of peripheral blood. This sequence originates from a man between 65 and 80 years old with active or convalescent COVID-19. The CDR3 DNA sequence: TGCGCCAGCAGCCGACCCCAAACAGGGGGATCGAACACTGAAGCTTTCTTT. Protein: CASSRPQTGGSNTEAFF.